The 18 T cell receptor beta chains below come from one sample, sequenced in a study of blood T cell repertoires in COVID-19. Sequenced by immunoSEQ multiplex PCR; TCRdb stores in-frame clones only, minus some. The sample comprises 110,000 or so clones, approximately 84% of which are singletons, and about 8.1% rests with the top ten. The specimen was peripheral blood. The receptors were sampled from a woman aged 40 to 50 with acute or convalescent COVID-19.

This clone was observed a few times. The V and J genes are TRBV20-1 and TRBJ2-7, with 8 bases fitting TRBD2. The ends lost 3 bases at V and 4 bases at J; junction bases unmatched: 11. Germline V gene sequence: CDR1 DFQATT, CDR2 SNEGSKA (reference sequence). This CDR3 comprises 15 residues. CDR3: CSASTSGGLTYEQYF. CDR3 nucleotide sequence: TGCAGTGCTAGTACCAGCGGGGGACTGACTTACGAGCAGTACTTC.

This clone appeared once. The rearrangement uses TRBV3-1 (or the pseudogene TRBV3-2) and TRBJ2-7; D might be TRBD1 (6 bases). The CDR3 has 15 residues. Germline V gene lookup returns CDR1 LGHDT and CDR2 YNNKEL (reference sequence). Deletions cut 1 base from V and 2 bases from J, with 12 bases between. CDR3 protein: CASSQAAGDTYEQYF. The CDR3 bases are TGTGCCAGCAGCCAAGCCGCTGGGGACACCTACGAGCAGTACTTC.

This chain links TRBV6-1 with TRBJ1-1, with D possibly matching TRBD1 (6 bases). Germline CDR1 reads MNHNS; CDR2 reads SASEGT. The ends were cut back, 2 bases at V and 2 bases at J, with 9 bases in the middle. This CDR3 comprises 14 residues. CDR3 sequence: CASSEQGFNTEAFF. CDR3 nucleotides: TGTGCCAGCAGTGAACAGGGGTTTAACACTGAAGCTTTCTTT.

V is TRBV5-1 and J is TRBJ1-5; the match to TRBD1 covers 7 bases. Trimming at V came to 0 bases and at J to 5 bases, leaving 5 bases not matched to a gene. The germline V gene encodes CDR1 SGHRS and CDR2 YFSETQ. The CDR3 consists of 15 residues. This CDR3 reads CASSLEGQDHQPQHF. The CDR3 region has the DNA TGCGCCAGCAGCTTGGAAGGACAGGACCATCAGCCCCAGCATTTT.

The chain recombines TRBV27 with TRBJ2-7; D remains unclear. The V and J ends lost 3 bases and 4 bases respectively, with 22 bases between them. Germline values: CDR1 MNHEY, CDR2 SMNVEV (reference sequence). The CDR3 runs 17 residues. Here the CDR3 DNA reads TGTGCCAGCAGTTTCCGACCCAGGAAACGCCCCGGTTACGAGCAGTACTTC. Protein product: CASSFRPRKRPGYEQYF.

The CDR3 coding sequence is TGTGCCAGCAGCCCGTGGACAGGACCCGGAGATACGCAGTATTTT. Residues: CASSPWTGPGDTQYF. This chain uses TRBV5-5 with TRBJ2-3; TRBD1 matches at 7 bases. In germline, CDR1 is SGHKS, CDR2 YYEKEE (reference sequence). V shed 4 bases and J 5 bases; nucleotides not matched to a gene: 10. The CDR3 is 15 residues long.

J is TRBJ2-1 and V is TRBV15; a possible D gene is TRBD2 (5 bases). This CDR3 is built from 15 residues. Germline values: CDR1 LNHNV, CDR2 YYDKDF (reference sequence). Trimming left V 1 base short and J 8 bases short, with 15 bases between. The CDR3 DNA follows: TGTGCCACCAGCAGAGGAGGACCCATGAGGGATGAGCAGTTCTTC. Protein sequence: CATSRGGPMRDEQFF.

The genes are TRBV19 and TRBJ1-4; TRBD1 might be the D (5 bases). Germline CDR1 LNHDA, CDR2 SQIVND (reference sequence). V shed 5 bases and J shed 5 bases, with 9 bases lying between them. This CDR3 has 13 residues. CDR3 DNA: TGTGCCAGTAGTGAGACAGTAAATGAAAAACTGTTTTTT. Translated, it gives CASSETVNEKLFF.

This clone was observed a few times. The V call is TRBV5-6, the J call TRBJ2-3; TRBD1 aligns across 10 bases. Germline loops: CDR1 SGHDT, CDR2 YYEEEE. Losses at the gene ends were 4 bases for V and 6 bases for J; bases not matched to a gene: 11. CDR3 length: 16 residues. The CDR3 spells CASSPDRGLTGDTQYF. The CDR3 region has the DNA TGTGCCAGCAGCCCCGACAGGGGGCTAACAGGGGATACGCAGTATTTT.

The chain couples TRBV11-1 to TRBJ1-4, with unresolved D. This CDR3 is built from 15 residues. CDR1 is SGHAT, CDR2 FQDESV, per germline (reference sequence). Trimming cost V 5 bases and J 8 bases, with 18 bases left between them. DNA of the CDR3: TGTGCCAGCAGCCTATCACGAGGCTTGAGGGAAAAACTGTTTTTT. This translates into CASSLSRGLREKLFF.

The CDR3 sequence: CASSFEIFQETQYF. The CDR3 nucleotides read TGTGCCAGCAGCTTCGAGATTTTCCAAGAGACCCAGTACTTC. V usage is TRBV11-2 and J usage is TRBJ2-5; D unresolved. Germline values: CDR1 SGHAT, CDR2 FQNNGV. Trimming left V 3 bases short and J 1 base short, with 9 bases between. The CDR3 runs 14 residues.

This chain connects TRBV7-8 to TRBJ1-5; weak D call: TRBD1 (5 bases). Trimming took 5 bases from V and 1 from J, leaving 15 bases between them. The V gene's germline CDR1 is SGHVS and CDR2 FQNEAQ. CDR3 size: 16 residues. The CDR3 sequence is CASSPLAGWSNQPQHF. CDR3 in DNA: TGTGCCAGCAGCCCATTAGCAGGGTGGAGCAATCAGCCCCAGCATTTT. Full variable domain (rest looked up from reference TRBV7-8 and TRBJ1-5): GAGVSQSPRYKVAKRGQDVALRCDPISGHVSLFWYQQALGQGPEFLTYFQNEAQLDKSGLPSDRFFAERPEGSVSTLKIQRTQQEDSAVYLCASSPLAGWSNQPQHFGDGTRLSIL.

The CDR3 bases are TGTGCCAGTAGTATAGAGGCTCAGTCCTATGGCTACACCTTC. It codes for CASSIEAQSYGYTF. The chain uses TRBV19 and TRBJ1-2, with D uncertain. The CDR3 has 14 residues. Between the trimmed V and J ends, which lost 0 bases and 4 bases, there was a span of 9 bases. The germline CDR1 and CDR2 sequences are LNHDA and SQIVND (reference sequence).

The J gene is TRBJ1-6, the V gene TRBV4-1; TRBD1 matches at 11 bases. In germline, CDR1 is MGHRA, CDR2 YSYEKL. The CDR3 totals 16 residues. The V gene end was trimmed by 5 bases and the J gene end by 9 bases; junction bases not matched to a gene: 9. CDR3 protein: CASSGSGQGALSPLHF. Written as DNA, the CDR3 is TGCGCCAGCAGCGGTTCCGGACAGGGGGCGCTTTCACCCCTCCACTTT.

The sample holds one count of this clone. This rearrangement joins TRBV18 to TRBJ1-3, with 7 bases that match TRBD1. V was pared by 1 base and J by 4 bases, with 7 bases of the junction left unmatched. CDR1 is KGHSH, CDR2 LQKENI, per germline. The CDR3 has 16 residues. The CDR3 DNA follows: TGTGCCAGCTCACCACGAAGTCAGGGGGGAGGAAACACCATATATTTT. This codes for CASSPRSQGGGNTIYF.

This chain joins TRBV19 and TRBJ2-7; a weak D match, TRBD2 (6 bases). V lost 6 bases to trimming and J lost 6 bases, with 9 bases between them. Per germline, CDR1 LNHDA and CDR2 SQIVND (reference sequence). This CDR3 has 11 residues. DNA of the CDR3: TGTGCCAGTAGGTCCGGGAGCGAGCAGTACTTC. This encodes CASRSGSEQYF.

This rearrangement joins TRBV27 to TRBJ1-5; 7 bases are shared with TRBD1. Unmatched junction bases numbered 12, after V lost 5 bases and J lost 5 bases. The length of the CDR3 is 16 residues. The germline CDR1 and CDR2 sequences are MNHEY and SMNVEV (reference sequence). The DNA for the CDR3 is TGTGCCAGCAGTCCCCCCCTAGGGGGCCCGGATCAGCCCCAGCATTTT. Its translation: CASSPPLGGPDQPQHF.

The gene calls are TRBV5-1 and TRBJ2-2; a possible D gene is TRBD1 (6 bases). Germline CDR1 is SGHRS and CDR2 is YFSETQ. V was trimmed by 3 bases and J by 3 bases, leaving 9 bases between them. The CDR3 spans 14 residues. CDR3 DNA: TGCGCCAGCAGCTCGACAGGTTACACCGGGGAGCTGTTTTTT. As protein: CASSSTGYTGELFF. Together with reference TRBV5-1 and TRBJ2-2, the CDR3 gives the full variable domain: KAGVTQTPRYLIKTRGQQVTLSCSPISGHRSVSWYQQTPGQGLQFLFEYFSETQRNKGNFPGRFSGRQFSNSRSEMNVSTLELGDSALYLCASSSTGYTGELFFGEGSRLTVL.